Below are 26 T cell receptor beta chains sequenced from a single sample in a study of response to subunit inactivated influenza vaccine. TCRdb ran MiXCR on the RT-PCR reads and lists one entry per CDR3 protein. The sample yields approximately 500,000 distinct CDR3 sequences, 10% to 15% seen once. The source was PBMCs from blood, collected 35 to 45 days after vaccination. All receptors come from a man aged 50-59 years who received an inactivated influenza vaccine.

This clonotype was seen repeatedly, ten times or more. V and J are TRBV5-1 and TRBJ2-7, with 8 bases fitting TRBD2. CDR1 is SGHRS and CDR2 is YFSETQ in the germline V gene. This CDR3 comprises 14 residues. The V gene end was trimmed by 4 bases and the J gene end by 3 bases; junction bases not matched to a gene: 6. CDR3 loop: CASSPSGGIYEQYF. CDR3 DNA: TGCGCCAGCAGCCCGTCGGGGGGGATCTACGAGCAGTACTTC.

This clonotype was seen ten or more times. The chain employs TRBV12-3 or TRBV12-4 and TRBJ2-1, with 9 bases matching TRBD2. V shed 5 bases and J 2 bases; nucleotides not matched to a gene: 4. CDR3 length: 15 residues. This chain's CDR3 is CASSQRLAAYNEQFF. In nucleotides, the CDR3 is TGTGCCAGCAGTCAACGACTAGCGGCCTACAATGAGCAGTTCTTC.

This clonotype was counted only a few times. The J gene is TRBJ2-1, the V gene TRBV3-1; D ambiguous. Between the trimmed V and J ends, which lost 0 bases and 8 bases, there was a span of 8 bases. This CDR3 comprises 13 residues. Germline lookup yields CDR1 LGHDT and CDR2 YNNKEL (reference sequence). The CDR3 DNA is TGTGCCAGCAGCCAAGATCCAGCCGATGAGCAGTTCTTC. Its translation is CASSQDPADEQFF.

This clonotype has more than one count but fewer than ten. The rearrangement uses TRBV7-9 and TRBJ2-7; D unclear. The CDR3 has 14 residues. V was pared by 0 bases and J by 3 bases, with 9 bases between. Germline CDR1 and CDR2: SEHNR and FQNEAQ (reference sequence). The CDR3 reads CASSLAPTNYEQYF. The CDR3, as DNA: TGTGCCAGCAGCTTAGCCCCAACTAACTACGAGCAGTACTTC. The variable domain in full, completed from reference TRBV7-9 and TRBJ2-7, reads DTGVSQNPRHKITKRGQNVTFRCDPISEHNRLYWYRQTLGQGPEFLTYFQNEAQLEKSRLLSDRFSAERPKGSFSTLEIQRTEQGDSAMYLCASSLAPTNYEQYFGPGTRLTVT.

Many counts were recorded for this clonotype. The chain carries TRBV10-3 and TRBJ2-7; D is unresolved. The CDR3 extends over 13 amino acids. The V and J ends lost 3 bases and 12 bases respectively, with 18 bases between them. Looked up from germline, CDR1 is ENHRY and CDR2 is SYGVKD. This chain's CDR3 is CAISDPSSYVRYF. The CDR3, as DNA: TGTGCCATCAGTGACCCCTCTTCGTACGTTCGGTACTTC.

The J gene is TRBJ2-1, the V gene TRBV20-1; 11 bases align to TRBD1. Losses at the gene ends were 6 bases for V and 7 bases for J; bases not matched to a gene: 8. This CDR3 region has 14 residues. Germline V gene data show CDR1 as DFQATT and CDR2 as SNEGSKA (reference sequence). DNA for the CDR3: TGCAGTGCAACCGGGACAGGGGGTGGAAATGAGCAGTTCTTC. It translates to CSATGTGGGNEQFF.

The gene calls are TRBV28 and TRBJ2-7; TRBD2 matches at 14 bases. Germline V gives CDR1 MDHEN, CDR2 SYDVKM. The CDR3 runs 21 residues. V gave up 3 bases and J gave up 2 bases; unmatched junction bases: 18. The CDR3 bases are TGTGCCAGCAGTTTTCCCTCACGGGACAGCGAGGGACTAGCGGGAGCCTACGAGCAGTACTTC. Protein sequence: CASSFPSRDSEGLAGAYEQYF.

This clonotype has a handful of counts. The chain has TRBV5-5 and TRBJ2-1, with D possibly being TRBD1 (6 bases). This CDR3 has 15 residues. The germline V gene encodes CDR1 SGHKS and CDR2 YYEKEE (reference sequence). V was pared by 4 bases and J by 6 bases, with 17 bases between. CDR3 residues: CASSLPDGGSNEQFF. CDR3 bases: TGTGCCAGCAGCCTCCCGGATGGGGGCTCCAATGAGCAGTTCTTC.

This clonotype is a singleton in its sample. The chain recombines TRBV7-8 with TRBJ2-7; 7 bases fit TRBD2. The CDR3 spans 20 residues. CDR1 SGHVS and CDR2 FQNEAQ come from the germline V gene. Trimming cost V 3 bases and J 2 bases; bases outside gene matches: 22. The DNA of the CDR3 is TGTGCCAGCAGCTTTTTGGGAGGGATTGGGTCCAGAGCGTCTGCCTACGAGCAGTACTTC. Its translation: CASSFLGGIGSRASAYEQYF.

The sample holds many counts of this clonotype. CDR3 in DNA: TGTGCCAGCAGCCAAGCAAACATGGGGCAGTTCTTC. Translation gives CASSQANMGQFF. The V call is TRBV3-1, the J call TRBJ2-1, with D hard to call. V was cut by 1 base and J by 12 bases, with 10 bases left in between. Germline V CDR1 and CDR2: LGHDT, YNNKEL (reference sequence). This CDR3 is built from 12 residues.

The chain has TRBV5-1 and TRBJ2-7; no clear D. V lost 0 bases and J 2 bases, leaving 15 bases between the germline ends. Germline loops: CDR1 SGHRS, CDR2 YFSETQ. CDR3 size: 16 residues. CDR3 amino acids: CASSLAAGSRPYEQYF. CDR3 in DNA: TGCGCCAGCAGCTTGGCCGCCGGATCGAGGCCCTACGAGCAGTACTTC.

The genes are TRBV7-2 and TRBJ2-5; 10 bases fit TRBD2. CDR3 length equals 16 residues. In germline, CDR1 is SGHTA, CDR2 FQGNSA. V shed 8 bases, J shed 4 bases, and the junction held 13 bases outside the gene matches. The CDR3 DNA reads TGTGCCAGCGGGCTAGCGGGGGCTTACGTAAGAGAGACCCAGTACTTC. This codes for CASGLAGAYVRETQYF.

This clonotype was observed a few times. The chain combines TRBV11-2 with TRBJ2-7, with D perhaps matching TRBD2 (5 bases). V lost 1 base and J lost 6, with 16 bases in between. The CDR3 has 15 amino acids. Germline lookup yields CDR1 SGHAT and CDR2 FQNNGV. The CDR3 nucleotides are TGTGCCAGCAGCTTAGTACTAGAACCATCTGTCGAGCAGTACTTC. Its translation: CASSLVLEPSVEQYF.

The chain links TRBV24-1 to TRBJ2-2; TRBD1 matches 7 bases. V gave up 3 bases and J gave up 3 bases; unmatched junction bases: 3. CDR1 and CDR2 from the germline V gene are KGHDR and SFDVKD. The CDR3 has 15 amino acids. CDR3 sequence (DNA): TGTGCCACCAGTGATGTACAGGGGTACACCGGGGAGCTGTTTTTT. The encoded protein is CATSDVQGYTGELFF.

This chain links TRBV18 with TRBJ2-6, with 7 positions matching TRBD1. V dropped 3 bases and J dropped 0; count of bases not matched to a gene: 5. The CDR3 consists of 17 residues. CDR1 is KGHSH, CDR2 LQKENI, per germline. This chain's CDR3 is CASSPGQYFSGANVLTF. CDR3 in DNA: TGTGCCAGCTCACCGGGACAGTACTTCTCTGGGGCCAACGTCCTGACTTTC.

In its sample, this clonotype was seen a few times. The chain combines TRBV20-1 with TRBJ1-1; 11 bases agree with TRBD1. V lost 4 bases and J lost 12; bases outside the gene matches: 10. Germline CDR1 is DFQATT and CDR2 is SNEGSKA (reference sequence). The CDR3 is 13 residues long. The CDR3 region has the DNA TGCAGTGCTAATAACCGGGACAGGGGGAAATCTTTCTTT. This encodes CSANNRDRGKSFF.

This clonotype was recorded a few times. This chain uses TRBV28 with TRBJ2-3; unclear D gene. Germline CDR1 and CDR2: MDHEN and SYDVKM. The CDR3 sequence is 17 residues long. With 3 bases removed from V and 6 bases from J, the gap between germline ends came to 22 bases. This CDR3 reads CASSFPPTETGPDTQYF. The CDR3 nucleotides are TGTGCCAGCAGTTTCCCCCCAACAGAAACCGGGCCGGATACGCAGTATTTT. The full variable domain, completed using reference TRBV28 and TRBJ2-3, is DVKVTQSSRYLVKRTGEKVFLECVQDMDHENMFWYRQDPGLGLRLIYFSYDVKMKEKGDIPEGYSVSREKKERFSLILESASTNQTSMYLCASSFPPTETGPDTQYFGPGTRLTVL.

This clonotype was observed a handful of times. This chain connects TRBV6-1 to TRBJ1-5, with no clear D. Trimming removed 6 bases at V and 4 bases at J, with 10 bases between. CDR3 length: 13 residues. Germline CDR1 is MNHNS and CDR2 is SASEGT. In DNA form, the CDR3 reads TGTGCCAGCAGACCCGGACTTAATCAGCCCCAGCATTTT. Translation gives CASRPGLNQPQHF.

The V gene is TRBV3-1, the J gene TRBJ2-5; the D call may be TRBD1 or TRBD2 (5 bases each). Germline lookup yields CDR1 LGHDT and CDR2 YNNKEL (reference sequence). The CDR3 sequence is 13 residues long. Trimming took 3 bases from V and 3 from J, leaving 8 bases between them. In DNA, the CDR3 is TGTGCCAGCAGCCAGGGGGTGGAAGAGACCCAGTACTTC. Amino acid sequence: CASSQGVEETQYF.

This sequence joins TRBV24-1 and TRBJ2-2, with D perhaps matching TRBD2 (5 bases). Per germline, CDR1 KGHDR and CDR2 SFDVKD. This CDR3 comprises 16 residues. Trimming left V 4 bases short and J 6 bases short, with 17 bases between. CDR3 DNA: TGTGCCACCAGTGAAGTCCGGGGTCGAGGAGCCGGGGAGCTGTTTTTT. It is translated as CATSEVRGRGAGELFF.

The chain links TRBV7-9 to TRBJ2-7; possibly TRBD1 for D (5 bases). V lost 5 bases and J lost 3, with 14 bases in between. Germline V gives CDR1 SEHNR, CDR2 FQNEAQ (reference sequence). CDR3 length equals 14 residues. The CDR3 sequence is CASSPSPGRYEQYF. CDR3 nucleotide sequence: TGTGCCAGCAGCCCCTCGCCAGGGCGCTACGAGCAGTACTTC.

A few counts support this clonotype. The gene calls are TRBV7-9 and TRBJ2-1, with 15 nucleotides matching TRBD2. The CDR3 runs 16 residues. After removal of 5 bases from V and 7 bases from J, the junction contained 6 bases not matched to a gene. Germline V gene lookup returns CDR1 SEHNR and CDR2 FQNEAQ (reference sequence). The CDR3 bases are TGTGCCAGCAGCGCGGGACTAGCGGGGGGAAGTAATGAGCAGTTCTTC. This encodes CASSAGLAGGSNEQFF.

This clonotype was counted only a few times. This chain joins TRBV3-1 and TRBJ2-7, with 8 bases that match TRBD1. The CDR3 has 13 amino acids. V lost 4 bases and J lost 6; bases outside the gene matches: 5. Per germline, CDR1 LGHDT and CDR2 YNNKEL (reference sequence). CDR3 in DNA: TGTGCCAGCAGCCCAGGGGGCCTGAGCGAGCAGTACTTC. Amino acid sequence: CASSPGGLSEQYF.

This clonotype was seen a handful of times. The chain couples TRBV20-1 to TRBJ1-1, with D perhaps TRBD1 (5 bases). The germline V gene encodes CDR1 DFQATT and CDR2 SNEGSKA (reference sequence). The CDR3 is made up of 17 amino acids. V was clipped by 3 bases and J by 4 bases, with 24 bases between them. Here the CDR3 reads CSASRFRGGVKATEAFF. CDR3 coding DNA: TGCAGTGCTAGTAGGTTCCGGGGAGGGGTGAAGGCCACTGAAGCTTTCTTT.

This clonotype was seen many times. This chain links TRBV5-1 with TRBJ2-2, with no clear D. Germline lookup yields CDR1 SGHRS and CDR2 YFSETQ. CDR3 length: 14 amino acids. Trimming took off 0 bases at V and 0 bases at J, with 3 bases between the two ends. CDR3 region: CASSLDPNTGELFF. DNA of the CDR3: TGCGCCAGCAGCTTGGATCCGAACACCGGGGAGCTGTTTTTT.

Here the CDR3 reads CASSTTGPLGTGELFF. CDR3 DNA: TGTGCCAGCAGCACTACCGGGCCTCTGGGGACCGGGGAGCTGTTTTTT. The rearrangement uses TRBV11-2 and TRBJ2-2; no reliable D call. Trimming took off 5 bases at V and 5 bases at J, with 18 bases between the two ends. Germline CDR1 is SGHAT and CDR2 is FQNNGV. The CDR3 totals 16 residues.